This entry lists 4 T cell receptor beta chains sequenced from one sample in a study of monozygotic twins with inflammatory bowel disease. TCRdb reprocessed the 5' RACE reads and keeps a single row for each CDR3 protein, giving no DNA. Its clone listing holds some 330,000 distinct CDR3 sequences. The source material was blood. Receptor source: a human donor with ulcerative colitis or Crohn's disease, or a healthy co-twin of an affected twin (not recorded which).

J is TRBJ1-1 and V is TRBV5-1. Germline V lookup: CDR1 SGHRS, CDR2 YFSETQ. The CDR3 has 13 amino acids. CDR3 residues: CASSFQQNTEAFF.

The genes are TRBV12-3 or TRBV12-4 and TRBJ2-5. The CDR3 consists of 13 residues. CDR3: CASSLLTALVQYF.

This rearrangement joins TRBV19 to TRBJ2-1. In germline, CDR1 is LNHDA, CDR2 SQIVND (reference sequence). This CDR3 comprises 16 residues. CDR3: CASLSGSLSSYNEQFF.

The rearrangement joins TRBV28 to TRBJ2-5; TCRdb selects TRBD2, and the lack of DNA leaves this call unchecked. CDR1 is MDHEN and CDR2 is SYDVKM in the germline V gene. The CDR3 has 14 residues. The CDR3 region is CASRWTGPRGTQYF.